This T cell receptor (beta chain) derives from a study of blood T cell repertoires in COVID-19. Germline CDR1 SQVTM, CDR2 ANQGSEA. CDR3 length: 14 residues. The trim removed 5 bases at V and 7 bases at J, leaving 10 bases unmatched. The authors' processing: Amplification of reference gene primers provided the estimated nucleated cell counts. Some clones are missing from TCRdb's copy, which holds only in-frame ones; the method was immunoSEQ multiplex PCR. D and trimming were read from the DNA, whereas the V and J calls and clone size are those reported in that table. This sample has tens of thousands of clones, with roughly 90% found just once.

The clonotype comes from a man aged 60-69 years with acute or convalescent COVID-19. The V and J genes are TRBV29-1 and TRBJ2-1; 8 nucleotides agree with TRBD1. The sequenced sample consisted of peripheral blood. CDR3 amino acids: CSVPEDRAFNEQFF. The CDR3 DNA follows: TGCAGCGTTCCGGAGGACAGGGCATTTAATGAGCAGTTCTTC.